This T cell receptor beta chain originates from a study of blood T cells in healthy people across ages. The authors ran a second PCR of about 6 to 11 cycles using a sample-barcoded 5' primer and a J-beta primer mix. One entry per CDR3 protein, called by TCRdb with MiXCR from the 5' RACE reads. The sample gives about 930,000 distinct CDR3 sequences, approximately 32% of which show up once; roughly a tenth is in the top ten. This CDR3 has 14 residues. The V gene's germline CDR1 is MRHNA and CDR2 SNTAGT. Trimming took off 2 bases at V and 2 bases at J, with 8 bases between the two ends. These data were also reused for a study on T cells of mothers and their children. From that report: Six children, together with their three healthy Caucasian mothers, made up the donors.

The chain combines TRBV6-4 with TRBJ2-3, with D possibly matching TRBD2 (6 bases). This clonotype was obtained from a woman aged 40 to 50 in good health. Sequencing was carried out using blood. CDR3 in DNA: TGTGCCAGCAGTGACGGCGGGGACACAGATACGCAGTATTTT. Translating gives CASSDGGDTDTQYF.